Listed below are T cell receptor beta chains from one sample, sequenced in a study of cytomegalovirus exposure and HLA in healthy donors. Sequencing used immunoSEQ multiplex PCR; TCRdb keeps in-frame clones, though not all of them. Counted here are 120,000 or so clones, more than 75% occurring once; the ten biggest clones make up roughly 10%. The sample consisted of PBMCs. The source of these receptors is a man aged 25-45 years in good health and CMV-seropositive. Both conserved end residues are part of each CDR3. A D gene is named only where the DNA matches it firmly. Rows may omit the clone size; those that give it use once, few, many or a size class.

j_call	clone_size	d_call	v_call	cdr3_nt	cdr3_aa
TRBJ1-5	-	-	TRBV6-5	TGTGCCAGCAGCATTCGGGGGGGCAATCAGCCCCAGCATTTT	CASSIRGGNQPQHF
TRBJ2-7	-	TRBD2	TRBV5-1	TGCGCCAGCAGCTTGTTGTGGGTTGGGACTAGCGGGAAGCCTACCAACTACGAGCAGTACTTC	CASSLLWVGTSGKPTNYEQYF
TRBJ2-7	few	TRBD1	TRBV27	TGTGCCAGCAGCCCGCCTGGGCAGGGGGCGTCATACGAGCAGTACTTC	CASSPPGQGASYEQYF
TRBJ1-2	once	-	TRBV4-2	TGTGCCAGCAGCCAAGAGTGGGGGGAACACTATGGCTACACCTTC	CASSQEWGEHYGYTF
TRBJ2-7	few	-	TRBV27	TGTGCCAGCAGTTCCTACTACGAGCAGTACTTC	CASSSYYEQYF
TRBJ2-3	-	-	TRBV4-3	TGCGCCAGCAGCCAAGAGTTTCGCGGGACTAGCACAGATACGCAGTATTTT	CASSQEFRGTSTDTQYF
TRBJ2-3	few	TRBD2	TRBV27	TGTGCCACCTCCCTGGGGGGGAGGCCGCAGTATTTT	CATSLGGRPQYF
TRBJ2-2	-	-	TRBV5-1	TGCGCCAGCAGCTTTAGTGCCGGGGAGCTGTTTTTT	CASSFSAGELFF
TRBJ2-3	few	TRBD2	TRBV29-1	TGCAGCGCTACCGGACTAGCGGGAGGTTCAGATACGCAGTATTTT	CSATGLAGGSDTQYF
TRBJ2-2	-	-	TRBV7-3	TGTGCCAGCAGCTACTCACTAGACCCCGGGGAGCTGTTTTTT	CASSYSLDPGELFF
TRBJ2-2	-	-	TRBV5-4	TGTGCCAGCAGCCAGCCGGGGGACGGACACACCGGGGAGCTGTTTTTT	CASSQPGDGHTGELFF
TRBJ1-3	-	-	TRBV5-1	TGCGCCAGCAGCTTGGGCCTCACAGCCTCTGGAAACACCATATATTTT	CASSLGLTASGNTIYF
TRBJ2-7	-	TRBD1	TRBV7-2	TGTGCCAGCAGCTTAGCATTTGGGACAGGGGTGTACGAGCAGTACTTC	CASSLAFGTGVYEQYF
TRBJ2-7	-	TRBD2	TRBV11-2	TGTGCCAGCAGCCCGTGGACTGGGGGGGTCGAGCAGTACTTC	CASSPWTGGVEQYF
TRBJ2-1	-	TRBD1	TRBV27	TGTGCCAGCAGCCCACGGACAGGGGGCAATGAGCAGTTCTTC	CASSPRTGGNEQFF
TRBJ1-4	once	TRBD1	TRBV5-1	TGCGCCAGCAGCAAGACAGGGATGGGGGGACGTAATGAAAAACTGTTTTTT	CASSKTGMGGRNEKLFF
TRBJ2-2	few	-	TRBV9	TGTGCCAGCAGCGTAGATCTTAACACCGGGGAGCTGTTTTTT	CASSVDLNTGELFF
TRBJ2-7	-	-	TRBV10-2	TGCGCCAGCAGTGAGACCCAGGGGCCACCCTACGAGCAGTACTTC	CASSETQGPPYEQYF
TRBJ2-3	-	TRBD2	TRBV11-1	TGTGCCAGCAGCTTTCACCAAGGGACTACTTTACCCCGGGCAGATACGCAGTATTTT	CASSFHQGTTLPRADTQYF
TRBJ2-2	-	-	TRBV5-4	TGTGCCAGCAGCTTTGTAGCCGGCGGGGAGCTGTTTTTT	CASSFVAGGELFF
TRBJ1-1	-	-	TRBV9	TGTGCCAGCAGCGTAGTCGGAGGGAACACTGAAGCTTTCTTT	CASSVVGGNTEAFF
TRBJ2-2	once	-	TRBV7-9	TGTGCCAGCAGCCAGATCCGGCAGGGTAGGGCCGGGGAGCTGTTTTTT	CASSQIRQGRAGELFF
TRBJ1-1	-	-	TRBV7-9	TGTGCCAGCAGCCTCCAGCGGAACACTGAAGCTTTCTTT	CASSLQRNTEAFF